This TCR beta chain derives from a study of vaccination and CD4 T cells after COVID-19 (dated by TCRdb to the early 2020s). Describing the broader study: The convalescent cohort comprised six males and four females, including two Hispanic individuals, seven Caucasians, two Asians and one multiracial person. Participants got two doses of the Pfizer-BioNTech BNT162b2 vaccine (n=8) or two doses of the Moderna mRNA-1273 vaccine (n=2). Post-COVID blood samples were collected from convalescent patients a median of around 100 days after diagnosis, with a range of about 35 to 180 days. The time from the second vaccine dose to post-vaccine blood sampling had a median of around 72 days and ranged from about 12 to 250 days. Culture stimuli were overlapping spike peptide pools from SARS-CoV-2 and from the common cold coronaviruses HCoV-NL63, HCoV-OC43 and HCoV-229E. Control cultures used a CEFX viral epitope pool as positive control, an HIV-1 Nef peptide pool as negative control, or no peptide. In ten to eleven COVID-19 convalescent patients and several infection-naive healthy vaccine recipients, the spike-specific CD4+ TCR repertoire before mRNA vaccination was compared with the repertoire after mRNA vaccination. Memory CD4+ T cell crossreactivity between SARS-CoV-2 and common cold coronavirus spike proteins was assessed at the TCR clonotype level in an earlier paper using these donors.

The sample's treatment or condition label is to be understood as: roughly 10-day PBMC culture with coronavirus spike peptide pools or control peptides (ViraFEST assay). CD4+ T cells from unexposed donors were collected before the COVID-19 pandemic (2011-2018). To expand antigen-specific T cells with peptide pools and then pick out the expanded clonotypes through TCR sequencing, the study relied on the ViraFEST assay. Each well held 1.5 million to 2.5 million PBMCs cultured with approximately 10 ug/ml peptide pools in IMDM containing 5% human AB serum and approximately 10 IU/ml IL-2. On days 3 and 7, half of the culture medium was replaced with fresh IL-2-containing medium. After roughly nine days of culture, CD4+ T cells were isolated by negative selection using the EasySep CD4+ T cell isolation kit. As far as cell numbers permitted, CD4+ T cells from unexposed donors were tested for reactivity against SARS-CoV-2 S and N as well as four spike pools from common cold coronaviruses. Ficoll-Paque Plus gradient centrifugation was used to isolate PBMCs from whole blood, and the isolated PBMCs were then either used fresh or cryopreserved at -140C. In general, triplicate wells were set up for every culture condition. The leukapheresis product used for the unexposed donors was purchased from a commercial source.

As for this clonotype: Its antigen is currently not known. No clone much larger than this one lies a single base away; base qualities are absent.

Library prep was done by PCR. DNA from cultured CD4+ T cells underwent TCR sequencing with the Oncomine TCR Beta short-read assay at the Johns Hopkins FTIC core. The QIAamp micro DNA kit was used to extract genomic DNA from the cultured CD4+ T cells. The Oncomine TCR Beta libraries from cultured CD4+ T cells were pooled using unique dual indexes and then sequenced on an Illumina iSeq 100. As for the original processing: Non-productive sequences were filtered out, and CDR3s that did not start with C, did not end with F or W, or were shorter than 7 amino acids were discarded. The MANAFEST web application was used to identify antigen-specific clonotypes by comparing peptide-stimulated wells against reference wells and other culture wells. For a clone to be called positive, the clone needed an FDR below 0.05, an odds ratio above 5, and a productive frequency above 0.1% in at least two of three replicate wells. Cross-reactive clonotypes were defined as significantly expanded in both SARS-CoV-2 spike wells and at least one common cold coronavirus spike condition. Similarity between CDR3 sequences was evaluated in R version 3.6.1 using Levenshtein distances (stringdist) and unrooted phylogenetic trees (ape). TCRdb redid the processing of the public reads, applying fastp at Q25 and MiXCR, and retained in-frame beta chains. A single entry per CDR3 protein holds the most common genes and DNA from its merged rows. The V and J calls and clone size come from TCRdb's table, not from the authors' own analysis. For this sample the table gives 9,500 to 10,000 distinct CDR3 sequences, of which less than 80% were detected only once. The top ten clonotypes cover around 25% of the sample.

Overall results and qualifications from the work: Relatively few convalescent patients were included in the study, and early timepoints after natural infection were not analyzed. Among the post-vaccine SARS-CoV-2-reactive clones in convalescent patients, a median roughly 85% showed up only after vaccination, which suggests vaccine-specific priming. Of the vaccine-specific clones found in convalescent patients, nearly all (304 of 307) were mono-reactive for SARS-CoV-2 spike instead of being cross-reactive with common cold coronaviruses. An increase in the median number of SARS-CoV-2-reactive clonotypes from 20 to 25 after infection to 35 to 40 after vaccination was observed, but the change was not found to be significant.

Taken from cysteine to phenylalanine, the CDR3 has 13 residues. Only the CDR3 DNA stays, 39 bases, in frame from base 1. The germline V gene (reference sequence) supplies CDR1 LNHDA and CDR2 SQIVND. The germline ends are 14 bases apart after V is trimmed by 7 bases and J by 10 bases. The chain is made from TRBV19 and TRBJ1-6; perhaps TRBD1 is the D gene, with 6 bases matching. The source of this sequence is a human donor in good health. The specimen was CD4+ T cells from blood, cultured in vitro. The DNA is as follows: TGTGCCAGTACTGGAGGGGGTAGATCACCCCTCCACTTT. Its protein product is CASTGGGRSPLHF.